This T cell receptor (beta chain) was found in a study of blood T cells in healthy people across ages. A second PCR of 7 to 11 cycles used a sample-barcoded 5' primer and a J-beta primer mix. TCRdb re-called the 5' RACE reads through MiXCR, storing one row per CDR3 protein. Here the sample spans some 1.5 million distinct CDR3 sequences, about 28% being singletons. Sequencing was performed on blood. This sequence originates from a woman aged 25-40 years in good health.

CDR3: CASSQVRPGMTSGANVLTF. CDR3 DNA: TGCGCCAGCAGCCAAGTTCGTCCAGGCATGACGTCTGGGGCCAACGTCCTGACTTTC. V gene TRBV4-1 combines with J gene TRBJ2-6; D remains unclear. Trimming took 1 base from V and 1 from J, leaving 17 bases between them. Germline V gives CDR1 MGHRA, CDR2 YSYEKL. The CDR3 has 19 residues.